Presented here are 24 T cell receptor beta chains from one specimen sequenced in a study of blood T cell repertoires in COVID-19 (dated by TCRdb to the early 2020s). Library prep was done by the immunoSEQ multiplex PCR assay. TCRdb carries this immuneACCESS record with in-frame sequences only. Its versions omit some clonotypes, under half of them owing to an unresolved V gene in the studies checked, with the rest unexplained. This sample has 270,000 or so clones in its table, and 82% of those were observed once. 2.5% to 3.5% of the sample comes from the top ten. The source material was peripheral blood. All receptors come from a woman aged 18-29 years with acute or convalescent COVID-19.

The chain links TRBV2 to TRBJ2-4; D might be TRBD2 (6 bases). Germline-derived CDR1 and CDR2 are SNHLY and FYNNEI. V dropped 6 bases and J dropped 2 bases, with 14 bases sitting between them. The CDR3 covers 15 residues. The DNA of the CDR3 is TGTGCCAGCAGCCCAAGGAGGGGTACCAAAAACATTCAGTACTTC. It specifies CASSPRRGTKNIQYF.

This chain connects TRBV6-5 to TRBJ1-3; 8 bases match TRBD1. CDR1 and CDR2 (germline): MNHEY, SVGAGI. V shed 0 bases, J shed 2 bases, and the junction held 3 bases outside the gene matches. This CDR3 is 16 amino acids long. The CDR3 protein is CASSYSQGAAGNTIYF. Here the CDR3 DNA reads TGTGCCAGCAGTTACTCCCAGGGGGCCGCTGGAAACACCATATATTTT.

This clone was observed a handful of times. J is TRBJ2-5 and V is TRBV19, with 7 bases fitting TRBD1. The CDR3 covers 14 residues. Trimming took 4 bases from V and 4 from J; bases not matched to a gene: 6. Germline-derived CDR1 and CDR2 are LNHDA and SQIVND (reference sequence). CDR3 sequence (DNA): TGTGCCAGTAGTACGACCGGGACAGTAGAGACCCAGTACTTC. Protein product: CASSTTGTVETQYF. Supplemented by reference TRBV19 and TRBJ2-5, the full variable domain reads DGGITQSPKYLFRKEGQNVTLSCEQNLNHDAMYWYRQDPGQGLRLIYYSQIVNDFQKGDIAEGYSVSREKKESFPLTVTSAQKNPTAFYLCASSTTGTVETQYFGPGTRLLVL.

The DNA of the CDR3 is TGTGCCAGCGGGAGGGGCCCTGGGACCTACGAGCAGTACTTC. Protein product: CASGRGPGTYEQYF. V is TRBV6-5 and J is TRBJ2-7; 7 bases align to TRBD2. Trimming at V came to 8 bases and at J to 2 bases, leaving 9 bases not matched to a gene. From germline, CDR1 is MNHEY and CDR2 SVGAGI. The CDR3 covers 14 residues.

The rearrangement uses TRBV9 and TRBJ1-2; D not certain. The germline V and J ends were trimmed by 5 bases and 5 bases, with 7 bases remaining between them. Germline CDR1 reads SGDLS; CDR2 reads YYNGEE. CDR3 length equals 11 residues. CDR3 DNA sequence: TGTGCCAGCAGGGCGGGTTATGGCTACACCTTC. It translates to CASRAGYGYTF.

The chain recombines TRBV5-1 with TRBJ2-3; no clear D. CDR1 and CDR2 (germline): SGHRS, YFSETQ. With 0 bases removed from V and 0 bases from J, the gap between germline ends came to 5 bases. The CDR3 has 14 amino acids. The CDR3 sequence: CASSLERSTDTQYF. The CDR3 coding sequence is TGCGCCAGCAGCTTGGAACGGAGCACAGATACGCAGTATTTT.

The genes are TRBV2 and TRBJ1-3, with 9 bases matching TRBD1. CDR1 and CDR2 from the germline V gene are SNHLY and FYNNEI. The CDR3 length is 16 residues. Unmatched junction bases numbered 13, after V lost 4 bases and J lost 9 bases. CDR3 region: CASSGTGTGLGVTIYF. CDR3 DNA: TGTGCCAGCAGTGGCACCGGGACAGGGTTGGGGGTCACCATATATTTT.

J is TRBJ2-7 and V is TRBV27, with 9 bases aligning to TRBD1. V was pared by 6 bases and J by 1 base, with 7 bases of the junction left unmatched. From germline, CDR1 is MNHEY and CDR2 SMNVEV (reference sequence). The CDR3 has 15 amino acids. The CDR3 DNA reads TGTGCCAGCAGAAGGGGGGACAGGGCTTCCTACGAGCAGTACTTC. Amino acid sequence: CASRRGDRASYEQYF.

The chain couples TRBV4-3 to TRBJ1-4, with D unresolved. The V gene's germline CDR1 is LGHNA and CDR2 YSLEER. V lost 6 bases and J 4 bases, leaving 15 bases between the germline ends. This CDR3 has 15 residues. The CDR3 sequence is CASRYNPDINEKLFF. The CDR3 nucleotides read TGCGCCAGCAGATATAATCCAGACATTAATGAAAAACTGTTTTTT.

This chain links TRBV19 with TRBJ2-1; 8 bases map to TRBD2. This CDR3 has 14 residues. CDR1 is LNHDA and CDR2 is SQIVND in the germline V gene (reference sequence). V shed 8 bases, J shed 3 bases, and the junction held 6 bases outside the gene matches. The CDR3 reads CASQRSGSYNEQFF. The CDR3 coding sequence is TGTGCCAGTCAGAGGAGCGGGAGCTACAATGAGCAGTTCTTC.

The chain employs TRBV9 and TRBJ2-3; D possibly corresponds to TRBD2 (6 bases). V gave up 0 bases and J gave up 8 bases, with 16 bases separating them. The CDR3 covers 15 residues. Germline CDR1 reads SGDLS; CDR2 reads YYNGEE. CDR3 residues: CASSVDVSGGGTQYF. DNA for the CDR3: TGTGCCAGCAGCGTAGATGTTAGCGGAGGAGGTACGCAGTATTTT.

This clone was counted between two and nine times. The chain combines TRBV5-6 with TRBJ2-7; 7 nucleotides line up with TRBD2. V lost 3 bases, J lost 4 bases, and 7 bases stayed unmatched. Germline loops: CDR1 SGHDT, CDR2 YYEEEE. The CDR3 runs to 14 residues. CDR3 nucleotide sequence: TGTGCCAGCAGCTCCATTGCGGGGGAATACGAGCAGTACTTC. This codes for CASSSIAGEYEQYF.

The gene calls are TRBV12-3 or TRBV12-4 and TRBJ2-7; possibly TRBD2 for D (6 bases). V dropped 6 bases and J dropped 4 bases, with 13 bases sitting between them. This CDR3 spans 13 amino acids. The CDR3 reads CASSRGGGYEQYF. Here the CDR3 DNA reads TGTGCCAGCAGCCGGGGAGGCGGATACGAGCAGTACTTC.

V usage is TRBV19 and J usage is TRBJ2-7; 8 bases are shared with TRBD1. Germline-derived CDR1 and CDR2 are LNHDA and SQIVND (reference sequence). Losses at the gene ends were 3 bases for V and 2 bases for J; bases not matched to a gene: 9. The CDR3 contains 16 residues. The CDR3 sequence: CASSIGPTGVTYEQYF. In DNA form, the CDR3 reads TGTGCCAGTAGTATCGGCCCGACAGGGGTAACCTACGAGCAGTACTTC.

The V call is TRBV10-3, the J call TRBJ2-1, with D hard to call. The CDR3 has 12 amino acids. The V gene's germline CDR1 is ENHRY and CDR2 SYGVKD. With 1 base removed from V and 6 bases from J, the gap between germline ends came to 4 bases. CDR3 sequence reads: CAISEWSNEQFF. DNA of the CDR3: TGTGCCATCAGTGAGTGGAGCAATGAGCAGTTCTTC.

V usage is TRBV5-5 and J usage is TRBJ2-1; 8 bases line up with TRBD1. The germline V gene has CDR1 SGHKS and CDR2 YYEKEE (reference sequence). The trim removed 4 bases at V and 7 bases at J, leaving 7 bases unmatched. The CDR3 is made up of 14 amino acids. The CDR3: CASSPGTGRNEQFF. The DNA for the CDR3 is TGTGCCAGCAGCCCCGGGACAGGAAGGAATGAGCAGTTCTTC.

This clone turned up a few times. The V gene is TRBV27, the J gene TRBJ2-7; the D is unclear. CDR1 and CDR2 (germline): MNHEY, SMNVEV (reference sequence). The CDR3 is 14 residues long. Trimming took 6 bases from V and 2 from J, leaving 14 bases between them. CDR3 DNA: TGTGCCAGCAGCAACCACCTAGTCCCCTACGAGCAGTACTTC. It codes for CASSNHLVPYEQYF.

The chain carries TRBV6-5 and TRBJ1-5; D remains unclear. Germline values: CDR1 MNHEY, CDR2 SVGAGI. This CDR3 comprises 13 residues. Trimming stripped 6 bases from V and 3 bases from J, with 9 bases between. CDR3: CASRFRLNQPQHF. In DNA, the CDR3 is TGTGCCAGCAGATTCAGGCTCAATCAGCCCCAGCATTTT.

The gene calls are TRBV9 and TRBJ1-2, with D tentatively TRBD1 (6 bases). There are 16 residues in the CDR3. Germline assignment: CDR1 SGDLS and CDR2 YYNGEE. V was cut by 3 bases and J by 7 bases, with 22 bases left in between. CDR3 region: CASSEEAGQRKSGYTF. CDR3 coding DNA: TGTGCCAGCAGCGAAGAGGCTGGACAGAGGAAAAGTGGCTACACCTTC.

V and J are TRBV5-6 and TRBJ2-2; perhaps TRBD1 as D (6 bases). Germline values: CDR1 SGHDT, CDR2 YYEEEE. V lost 1 base, J lost 6 bases, and 7 bases lay in between. The CDR3 totals 13 residues. CDR3 region: CASSLWGPGELFF. CDR3 nucleotide sequence: TGTGCCAGCAGCTTGTGGGGGCCCGGGGAGCTGTTTTTT.

The chain employs TRBV7-8 and TRBJ1-5; D uncertain. The CDR3 sequence is 14 residues long. The germline V gene encodes CDR1 SGHVS and CDR2 FQNEAQ. V dropped 1 base and J dropped 3 bases, with 7 bases sitting between them. For the CDR3, the DNA is TGTGCCAGCAGCTTAGTCCAGGACAATCAGCCCCAGCATTTT. Translating gives CASSLVQDNQPQHF.

The chain uses TRBV11-2 and TRBJ2-2, with 8 bases identical to TRBD2. V dropped 7 bases and J dropped 7; count of bases not matched to a gene: 11. Germline CDR1 and CDR2: SGHAT and FQNNGV. This CDR3 is 15 amino acids long. This CDR3 is CASKKPGLVFGELFF. CDR3 sequence (DNA): TGTGCCAGCAAGAAACCGGGACTAGTATTCGGGGAGCTGTTTTTT.

The chain carries TRBV3-1 (or the pseudogene TRBV3-2) and TRBJ1-2; 7 positions agree with TRBD1. With 1 base clipped from V and 3 bases from J, the junction kept 14 bases outside the gene matches. CDR1 is LGHDT and CDR2 is YNNKEL in the germline V gene (reference sequence). This CDR3 has 18 amino acids. The CDR3 loop is CASSQAKLFGTEYYGYTF. The CDR3 nucleotides read TGTGCCAGCAGCCAAGCCAAGCTATTCGGGACAGAATACTATGGCTACACCTTC.

V gene TRBV3-1 (or the pseudogene TRBV3-2) combines with J gene TRBJ1-2; 8 bases map to TRBD1. Losses at the gene ends were 1 base for V and 8 bases for J; bases not matched to a gene: 6. The CDR3 length is 14 residues. Germline CDR1 is LGHDT and CDR2 is YNNKEL (reference sequence). This CDR3 is CASSQADRGGGYTF. CDR3 nucleotides: TGTGCCAGCAGCCAAGCCGACAGGGGAGGCGGCTACACCTTC.